This T cell receptor beta chain was sequenced in a study of shared clonotypes between healthy human individuals. General study points: Sequencing depth was predicted to influence how clonotypes are shared among donors.

With regard to this clone: Its specificity is not known.

Profiling relied on immunoSEQ multiplex PCR, and the TCRdb table lists in-frame clones only, not all of them. The table lists some 2.1 million clones, roughly 96% of them singletons. The study drew all its donors from Caucasian adults living in Nashville, Tennessee. Material: naive CD4+ T cells sorted from blood. Subset indicated: CD45RA+ positively selected. The TCR sequence derives from a man younger than 35 in good health.

The DNA of the CDR3 is TGTGCCTGTAGTTCCCTGCCAAAGAACACTGAAGCTTTCTTT. This sequence encodes CACSSLPKNTEAFF. The chain links TRBV30 to TRBJ1-1; D is unclear. The CDR3 has 14 residues. Germline V gene sequence: CDR1 GTSNPN, CDR2 SVGIG (reference sequence). Trimming cost V 6 bases and J 1 base, with 15 bases left between them.